Each of the 14 T cell receptor beta chains below was sequenced from the same sample in a study of beta chain features in type 1 diabetes. Since all of the isolated RNA was reverse transcribed, expressed TCRB transcripts were what got sequenced. The assay was immunoSEQ multiplex PCR, and TCRdb's table has in-frame clones only and misses some. In the table there are 900,000 or so clones, 15% to 20% of which are singletons. Sequenced: naive CD4+ T cells from blood. These receptors were taken from a woman between 18 and 29 years old in good health.

This chain uses TRBV9 with TRBJ2-3; maybe TRBD2 (6 bases). CDR1 and CDR2 (germline): SGDLS, YYNGEE. V dropped 0 bases and J dropped 2 bases, with 13 bases sitting between them. This CDR3 spans 16 amino acids. The CDR3 DNA is TGTGCCAGCAGCGTAGGGTTTGGGGGGAACACAGATACGCAGTATTTT. Its translation: CASSVGFGGNTDTQYF.

The chain joins TRBV7-2 to TRBJ2-1; D could derive from TRBD1 or TRBD2 (5 bases each). Trimming stripped 5 bases from V and 0 bases from J, with 20 bases between. The CDR3 consists of 18 residues. CDR1 and CDR2 from the germline V gene are SGHTA and FQGNSA. The CDR3 loop is CASSPLGGGFSSYNEQFF. The CDR3 nucleotides read TGTGCCAGCAGCCCCCTGGGTGGGGGATTTAGCTCCTACAATGAGCAGTTCTTC.

The V gene is TRBV7-2, the J gene TRBJ2-3; no clear D. The germline V gene encodes CDR1 SGHTA and CDR2 FQGNSA. This CDR3 comprises 16 residues. The V gene lost 1 base and the J gene lost 0 bases, with 11 bases spanning the gap. CDR3 protein: CASSLGHTLSTDTQYF. The CDR3 DNA is TGTGCCAGCAGCTTAGGTCACACACTCAGCACAGATACGCAGTATTTT.

Only a few counts were recorded for this clone. The genes are TRBV5-4 and TRBJ2-5; TRBD2 matches 7 bases. Germline values: CDR1 SGHNT, CDR2 YYREEE (reference sequence). The CDR3 is 16 amino acids. V lost 4 bases, J lost 1 base, and 10 bases stayed unmatched. DNA for the CDR3: TGTGCCAGCAGCCTCCGGGACTACCCCTCCCAAGAGACCCAGTACTTC. This encodes CASSLRDYPSQETQYF.

This clone was counted a few times. The genes are TRBV27 and TRBJ1-1, with 9 nucleotides matching TRBD1. CDR3 length: 15 amino acids. Per the germline V gene, CDR1 is MNHEY and CDR2 is SMNVEV (reference sequence). The junction had 10 bases not matched to a gene; V was cut back by 6 bases and J by 5 bases. The CDR3 DNA follows: TGTGCCAGCAGACTAACAGGGGGCGCAGGAACTGAAGCTTTCTTT. This translates into CASRLTGGAGTEAFF.

A word on this clone: The same CDR3 is also encoded by other DNA sequences in this sample. The V call is TRBV28, the J call TRBJ2-1, with D possibly TRBD1 on 5 matching bases. Germline-derived CDR1 and CDR2 are MDHEN and SYDVKM. Trimming took 6 bases from V and 0 from J, leaving 6 bases between them. There are 13 residues in the CDR3. The CDR3 region has the DNA TGTGCCAGCAGGCAGGGCTCCTACAATGAGCAGTTCTTC. Its protein product is CASRQGSYNEQFF.

This clone has a handful of counts. V usage is TRBV7-9 and J usage is TRBJ2-1; 7 bases match TRBD1. Germline CDR1 SEHNR, CDR2 FQNEAQ (reference sequence). After removal of 5 bases from V and 10 bases from J, the junction contained 11 bases not matched to a gene. The CDR3 length is 14 residues. The CDR3 loop reads CASSPYLGTDEQFF. Here the CDR3 DNA reads TGTGCCAGCAGCCCCTATCTTGGGACAGACGAGCAGTTCTTC.

Of note for this clone: This CDR3 is also generated by other DNA sequences in the sample. The chain recombines TRBV6-5 with TRBJ2-7; D possibly corresponds to TRBD1 (5 bases). The CDR3 contains 13 residues. V lost 3 bases and J 0 bases, leaving 6 bases between the germline ends. Germline V CDR1 and CDR2: MNHEY, SVGAGI. The CDR3 sequence is CASSYRGSYEQYF. The CDR3 region has the DNA TGTGCCAGCAGTTATAGGGGCTCCTACGAGCAGTACTTC.

The chain recombines TRBV28 with TRBJ2-7; D unclear. This CDR3 contains 12 residues. V was cut by 3 bases and J by 6 bases, with 9 bases left in between. Per germline, CDR1 MDHEN and CDR2 SYDVKM. DNA for the CDR3: TGTGCCAGCAGTTTTTTTCGCCGCGAGCAGTACTTC. This translates into CASSFFRREQYF. Full variable domain (missing parts from reference TRBV28 and TRBJ2-7): DVKVTQSSRYLVKRTGEKVFLECVQDMDHENMFWYRQDPGLGLRLIYFSYDVKMKEKGDIPEGYSVSREKKERFSLILESASTNQTSMYLCASSFFRREQYFGPGTRLTVT.

The J gene is TRBJ2-7, the V gene TRBV5-4; unclear D gene. There are 14 residues in the CDR3. CDR1 is SGHNT and CDR2 is YYREEE in the germline V gene (reference sequence). V was pared by 0 bases and J by 1 base, with 8 bases between. Written as DNA, the CDR3 is TGTGCCAGCAGCTTGGACAGAAGATCCTACGAGCAGTACTTC. It encodes CASSLDRRSYEQYF.

The CDR3 sequence: CASSISTSANSYEQYF. CDR3 DNA sequence: TGTGCCAGCAGCATATCGACTAGCGCAAACTCCTACGAGCAGTACTTC. J is TRBJ2-7 and V is TRBV9, with 8 bases identical to TRBD2. Germline V gene sequence: CDR1 SGDLS, CDR2 YYNGEE. V was clipped by 4 bases and J by 0 bases; unmatched bases: 9. The CDR3 loop spans 16 amino acids.

V gene TRBV14 combines with J gene TRBJ2-5, with a possible D match to TRBD2 (7 bases). V lost 3 bases to trimming and J lost 1 base, with 18 bases between them. The germline V gene encodes CDR1 SGHDN and CDR2 FVKESK. The CDR3 is made up of 17 amino acids. CDR3 in DNA: TGTGCCAGCAGCCAGTTAGGGGGAGGGCCCTCCCAAGAGACCCAGTACTTC. Translating it yields CASSQLGGGPSQETQYF.

The gene calls are TRBV7-9 and TRBJ2-1, with TRBD2 matching over 9 bases. V was clipped by 3 bases and J by 7 bases; unmatched bases: 13. The CDR3 is 17 amino acids. The germline gives CDR1 SEHNR, CDR2 FQNEAQ (reference sequence). This chain's CDR3 is CASSLTIAGAIRNEQFF. The CDR3 DNA reads TGTGCCAGCAGCTTGACCATAGCGGGAGCCATAAGAAATGAGCAGTTCTTC.

This clone was counted only a few times. The J gene is TRBJ2-7, the V gene TRBV28; D gene unclear. V was cut by 8 bases and J by 2 bases, with 22 bases left in between. Germline V lookup: CDR1 MDHEN, CDR2 SYDVKM. This CDR3 comprises 16 residues. The DNA for the CDR3 is TGTGCCAGCGGAAGAACCGATGGGCAGTTGCCCTACGAGCAGTACTTC. The encoded protein is CASGRTDGQLPYEQYF.